This is a list of T cell receptor beta chains from one sample in a study of blood T cell repertoires in COVID-19. Using immunoSEQ multiplex PCR, the repertoire was profiled, and TCRdb retains in-frame clones only, with some absent. Among about 66,000 clones listed, about 80% were seen once. Sequencing was done on a sample of peripheral blood. The receptors shown here come from a man between 60 and 75 years old with acute or convalescent COVID-19. Both conserved end residues are part of each CDR3. The order of the fields is V gene, clone size, J gene, D gene, CDR3 DNA, CDR3 protein. D genes are given only for firm matches. Where a row states a size, it is once, few, many or the class of an expanded clone; other rows omit it.

V gene: TRBV12-3/TRBV12-4
clone size: NA
J gene: TRBJ2-2
D gene: NA
CDR3 DNA: TGTGCCAGCACTGGGGGGACCACCGGGGAGCTGTTTTTT
CDR3 protein: CASTGGTTGELFF

V gene: TRBV20-1
clone size: NA
J gene: TRBJ1-3
D gene: NA
CDR3 DNA: TGCACCGCACTCTCCGGAAACACCATATATTTT
CDR3 protein: CTALSGNTIYF

V gene: TRBV6-2/TRBV6-3
clone size: NA
J gene: TRBJ1-6
D gene: TRBD1
CDR3 DNA: TGTGCCAGCAGTTACTCGTTAGACAGGGTGAGATCACCCCTCCACTTT
CDR3 protein: CASSYSLDRVRSPLHF

V gene: TRBV5-6
clone size: few
J gene: TRBJ1-4
D gene: TRBD1
CDR3 DNA: TGTGCCAGCAGCTGGACGACAGGGGGTTATGAAAAACTGTTTTTT
CDR3 protein: CASSWTTGGYEKLFF

V gene: TRBV19
clone size: NA
J gene: TRBJ1-1
D gene: NA
CDR3 DNA: TGTGCCAGTAGGCCAGGTGAGAACACTGAAGCTTTCTTT
CDR3 protein: CASRPGENTEAFF

V gene: TRBV7-2
clone size: NA
J gene: TRBJ2-1
D gene: TRBD2
CDR3 DNA: TGTGCCAGCAGCGGCGGGGGGAACACCTACAATGAGCAGTTCTTC
CDR3 protein: CASSGGGNTYNEQFF

V gene: TRBV12-3/TRBV12-4
clone size: NA
J gene: TRBJ2-4
D gene: TRBD1
CDR3 DNA: TGTGCCAGCAGTCAGACAGGGCGAGGCATTCAGTACTTC
CDR3 protein: CASSQTGRGIQYF

V gene: TRBV4-2
clone size: NA
J gene: TRBJ2-2
D gene: TRBD2
CDR3 DNA: TGTGCCAGCAGCCAAGAGGGCGGGGGGAAGAACACCGGGGAGCTGTTTTTT
CDR3 protein: CASSQEGGGKNTGELFF

V gene: TRBV15
clone size: NA
J gene: TRBJ1-2
D gene: NA
CDR3 DNA: TGTGCCACCAGCAGAGAAGCAAGAAAGGGCTACACCTTC
CDR3 protein: CATSREARKGYTF

V gene: TRBV4-1
clone size: NA
J gene: TRBJ1-2
D gene: NA
CDR3 DNA: TGCGCCAGCAGCCAAGTCAGGGGAGCCCCAAACTATGGCTACACCTTC
CDR3 protein: CASSQVRGAPNYGYTF

V gene: TRBV19
clone size: NA
J gene: TRBJ1-5
D gene: NA
CDR3 DNA: TGTGCCAGTAAAGTCGGGAGCCGCGACAATCAGCCCCAGCATTTT
CDR3 protein: CASKVGSRDNQPQHF

V gene: TRBV19
clone size: NA
J gene: TRBJ1-1
D gene: TRBD1
CDR3 DNA: TGTGCCAGTAGTCTTATTCCCGGGACAGGGTCCGTGAACACTGAAGCTTTCTTT
CDR3 protein: CASSLIPGTGSVNTEAFF

V gene: TRBV4-3
clone size: NA
J gene: TRBJ2-1
D gene: TRBD2
CDR3 DNA: TGCGCCAGCAGCCAAGATCGAGCGGGGAAGTACAATGAGCAGTTCTTC
CDR3 protein: CASSQDRAGKYNEQFF

V gene: TRBV30
clone size: NA
J gene: TRBJ1-6
D gene: NA
CDR3 DNA: TGTGCCTGGGGACAGCTGTTTAATTCACCCCTCCACTTT
CDR3 protein: CAWGQLFNSPLHF

V gene: TRBV5-8
clone size: NA
J gene: TRBJ1-5
D gene: TRBD1
CDR3 DNA: TGTGCCAGCAGCTTGGGGACAGGGGGCGATCAGCCCCAGCATTTT
CDR3 protein: CASSLGTGGDQPQHF

V gene: TRBV5-5
clone size: NA
J gene: TRBJ1-1
D gene: NA
CDR3 DNA: TGTGCCAGCTACCGGCAGGGGACGGGTGGCACTGAAGCTTTCTTT
CDR3 protein: CASYRQGTGGTEAFF

V gene: TRBV24-1
clone size: NA
J gene: TRBJ2-1
D gene: NA
CDR3 DNA: TGTGCCACCAGTGAATCCCCGGGTCGGGGGGCTAATGAGCAGTTCTTC
CDR3 protein: CATSESPGRGANEQFF

V gene: TRBV27
clone size: NA
J gene: TRBJ1-1
D gene: NA
CDR3 DNA: TGTGCCAGCAAAGAGACGGGGAGGACTGAAGCTTTCTTT
CDR3 protein: CASKETGRTEAFF

V gene: TRBV30
clone size: NA
J gene: TRBJ1-1
D gene: NA
CDR3 DNA: TGTGCCTGGAGTGTATCTTCTGGCGGCAGGGCTACTGAAGCTTTCTTT
CDR3 protein: CAWSVSSGGRATEAFF

V gene: TRBV12-3/TRBV12-4
clone size: NA
J gene: TRBJ1-6
D gene: NA
CDR3 DNA: TGTGCCAGTCGACAGGCGAATTCACCCCTCCACTTT
CDR3 protein: CASRQANSPLHF

V gene: TRBV7-2
clone size: few
J gene: TRBJ2-2
D gene: TRBD2
CDR3 DNA: TGTGCCAGCAGCCTGAGACTGCGACTAGCGGGGGTGAACACCGGGGAGCTGTTTTTT
CDR3 protein: CASSLRLRLAGVNTGELFF

V gene: TRBV18
clone size: once
J gene: TRBJ2-2
D gene: TRBD1
CDR3 DNA: TGTGCCAGCTCACCGGGACAGGGGATCACCGGGGAGCTGTTTTTT
CDR3 protein: CASSPGQGITGELFF

V gene: TRBV5-4
clone size: NA
J gene: TRBJ2-3
D gene: TRBD1
CDR3 DNA: TGTGCCAGCAGATCCGGGACAGACACAGATACGCAGTATTTT
CDR3 protein: CASRSGTDTDTQYF

V gene: TRBV2
clone size: NA
J gene: TRBJ2-2
D gene: TRBD2
CDR3 DNA: TGTGCCAGCAGTATAATGGCTAGCGGGGGGACTTCGAACACCGGGGAGCTGTTTTTT
CDR3 protein: CASSIMASGGTSNTGELFF